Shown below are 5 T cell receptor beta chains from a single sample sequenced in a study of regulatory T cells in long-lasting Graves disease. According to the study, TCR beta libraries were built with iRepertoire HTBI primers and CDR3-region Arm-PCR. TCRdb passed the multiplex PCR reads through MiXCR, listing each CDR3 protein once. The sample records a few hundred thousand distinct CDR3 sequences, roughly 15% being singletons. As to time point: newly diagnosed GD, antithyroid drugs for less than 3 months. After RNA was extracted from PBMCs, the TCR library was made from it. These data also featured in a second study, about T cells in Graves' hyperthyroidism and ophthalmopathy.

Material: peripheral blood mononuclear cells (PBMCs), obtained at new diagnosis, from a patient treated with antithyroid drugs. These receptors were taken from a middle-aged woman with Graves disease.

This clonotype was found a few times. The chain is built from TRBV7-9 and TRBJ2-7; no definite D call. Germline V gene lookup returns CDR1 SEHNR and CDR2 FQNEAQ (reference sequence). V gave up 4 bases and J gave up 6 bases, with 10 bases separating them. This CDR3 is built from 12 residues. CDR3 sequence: CASSSTDGEQYF. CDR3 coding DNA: TGTGCCAGCAGCTCGACGGATGGCGAGCAGTACTTC. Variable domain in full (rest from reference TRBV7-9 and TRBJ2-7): DTGVSQNPRHKITKRGQNVTFRCDPISEHNRLYWYRQTLGQGPEFLTYFQNEAQLEKSRLLSDRFSAERPKGSFSTLEIQRTEQGDSAMYLCASSSTDGEQYFGPGTRLTVT.

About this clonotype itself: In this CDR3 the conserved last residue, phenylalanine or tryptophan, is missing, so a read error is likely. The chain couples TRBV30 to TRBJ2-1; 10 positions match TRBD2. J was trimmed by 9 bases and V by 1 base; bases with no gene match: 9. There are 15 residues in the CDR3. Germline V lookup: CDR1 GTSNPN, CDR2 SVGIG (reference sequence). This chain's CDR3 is CAWSGALAGAVEQFV. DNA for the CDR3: TGTGCCTGGAGTGGAGCTCTAGCGGGAGCAGTTGAGCAGTTCGTC.

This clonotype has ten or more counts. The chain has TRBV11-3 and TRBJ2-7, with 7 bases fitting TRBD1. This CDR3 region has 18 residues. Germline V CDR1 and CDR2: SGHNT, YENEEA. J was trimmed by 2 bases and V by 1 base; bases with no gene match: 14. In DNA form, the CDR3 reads TGTGCCAGCAGCTTAGCCAAATTCCGGGACAGAACAACCTACGAGCAGTACTTC. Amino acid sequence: CASSLAKFRDRTTYEQYF.

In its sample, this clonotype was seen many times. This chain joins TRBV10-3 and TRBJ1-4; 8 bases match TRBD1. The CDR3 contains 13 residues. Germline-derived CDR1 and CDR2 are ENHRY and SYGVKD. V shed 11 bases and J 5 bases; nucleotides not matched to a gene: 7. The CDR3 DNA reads TGTGCCGTCCGGGACAGGATAAATGAAAAACTGTTTTTT. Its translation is CAVRDRINEKLFF.

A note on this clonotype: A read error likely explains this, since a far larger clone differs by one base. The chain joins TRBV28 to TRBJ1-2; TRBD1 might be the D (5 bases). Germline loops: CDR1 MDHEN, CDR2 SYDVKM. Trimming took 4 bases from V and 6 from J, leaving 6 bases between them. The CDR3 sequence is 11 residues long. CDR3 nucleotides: TGTGCCAGCAGTTGGGGGAATGGCTACACCTTC. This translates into CASSWGNGYTF.